Below, 27 T cell receptor beta chains from the same sample are listed, as sequenced in a study of technical replicates of blood from a few donors. Method: immunoSEQ multiplex PCR; TCRdb's copy keeps in-frame clones and lacks some. The data contain around 83,000 clones, about 93% of them singletons. The sequenced sample consisted of T cells isolated from PBMCs. Every receptor here comes from a human donor in good health.

The chain couples TRBV19 to TRBJ2-7; D might be TRBD1 (6 bases). Germline V CDR1 and CDR2: LNHDA, SQIVND (reference sequence). V lost 6 bases and J 7 bases, leaving 19 bases between the germline ends. The CDR3 totals 14 residues. The CDR3 DNA reads TGTGCCAGTAGGTTCGCGGCAGGGGATAAAGAGCAGTACTTC. This translates into CASRFAAGDKEQYF.

The CDR3 spells CASSSRYTGELFF. The CDR3 DNA sequence: TGTGCCAGCAGCTCTAGGTACACCGGGGAGCTGTTTTTT. This rearrangement joins TRBV5-4 to TRBJ2-2; D remains unclear. This CDR3 comprises 13 residues. Trimming left V 3 bases short and J 3 bases short, with 6 bases between. The germline V gene has CDR1 SGHNT and CDR2 YYREEE (reference sequence).

Here the CDR3 reads CATSRGFSRAGGPNEQFF. In DNA form, the CDR3 reads TGTGCCACCAGCAGAGGCTTCTCAAGGGCGGGAGGGCCCAATGAGCAGTTCTTC. The chain combines TRBV15 with TRBJ2-1; 9 bases match TRBD2. The CDR3 length is 18 residues. The germline V gene has CDR1 LNHNV and CDR2 YYDKDF (reference sequence). The V and J ends lost 1 base and 6 bases, in that order; junction bases with no gene match: 13.

The genes are TRBV28 and TRBJ2-6; TRBD1 might be the D (7 bases). V lost 7 bases to trimming and J lost 2 bases, with 21 bases between them. There are 18 residues in the CDR3. From germline, CDR1 is MDHEN and CDR2 SYDVKM. CDR3 loop: CASTPRGTVTPGANVLTF. The CDR3 nucleotides are TGTGCCAGCACCCCCCGGGGGACAGTCACTCCTGGGGCCAACGTCCTGACTTTC. Full variable domain (remainder filled in from reference TRBV28 and TRBJ2-6): DVKVTQSSRYLVKRTGEKVFLECVQDMDHENMFWYRQDPGLGLRLIYFSYDVKMKEKGDIPEGYSVSREKKERFSLILESASTNQTSMYLCASTPRGTVTPGANVLTFGAGSRLTVL.

This chain connects TRBV2 to TRBJ2-7; 10 bases align to TRBD2. The germline V gene has CDR1 SNHLY and CDR2 FYNNEI. Unmatched junction bases numbered 7, after V lost 4 bases and J lost 4 bases. The CDR3 covers 15 residues. The CDR3 loop reads CASSVQAGGVYEQYF. The DNA of the CDR3 is TGTGCCAGCAGTGTCCAAGCGGGAGGGGTTTACGAGCAGTACTTC. Full variable domain (outside the CDR3, taken from reference TRBV2 and TRBJ2-7): EPEVTQTPSHQVTQMGQEVILRCVPISNHLYFYWYRQILGQKVEFLVSFYNNEISEKSEIFDDQFSVERPDGSNFTLKIRSTKLEDSAMYFCASSVQAGGVYEQYFGPGTRLTVT.

This chain joins TRBV5-4 and TRBJ2-6; D is ambiguous. Germline CDR1 SGHNT, CDR2 YYREEE (reference sequence). The V gene lost 3 bases and the J gene lost 0 bases, with 13 bases spanning the gap. This CDR3 region has 17 residues. This CDR3 reads CASSSNFVGSGANVLTF. CDR3 DNA sequence: TGTGCCAGCAGCTCCAACTTCGTTGGCTCTGGGGCCAACGTCCTGACTTTC.

This clone has only a few counts. The CDR3 reads CASSQVAETQYF. CDR3 DNA: TGTGCCAGCAGCCAGGTTGCGGAGACCCAGTACTTC. V is TRBV14 and J is TRBJ2-5; D is unresolved. V was clipped by 3 bases and J by 5 bases, with 7 bases between them. CDR1 and CDR2 from the germline V gene are SGHDN and FVKESK. The CDR3 contains 12 residues. Full variable domain (missing parts from reference TRBV14 and TRBJ2-5): EAGVTQFPSHSVIEKGQTVTLRCDPISGHDNLYWYRRVMGKEIKFLLHFVKESKQDESGMPNNRFLAERTGGTYSTLKVQPAELEDSGVYFCASSQVAETQYFGPGTRLLVL.

The V and J genes are TRBV27 and TRBJ2-1, with a possible D match to TRBD2 (6 bases). This CDR3 has 16 residues. V dropped 0 bases and J dropped 8 bases, with 17 bases sitting between them. CDR1 and CDR2 (germline): MNHEY, SMNVEV (reference sequence). The CDR3 reads CASSLSDREKPDEQFF. The CDR3 DNA reads as TGTGCCAGCAGTTTATCGGATCGGGAGAAGCCCGATGAGCAGTTCTTC.

CDR3 DNA sequence: TGTGCCAGCAGCTTGAGGTTAATGAACACTGAAGCTTTCTTT. This translates into CASSLRLMNTEAFF. This chain links TRBV7-6 with TRBJ1-1; D unclear. With 3 bases removed from V and 0 bases from J, the gap between germline ends came to 8 bases. CDR1 SGHVS and CDR2 FNYEAQ come from the germline V gene. This CDR3 spans 14 amino acids.

The chain combines TRBV2 with TRBJ2-5; 7 bases match TRBD1. Germline loops: CDR1 SNHLY, CDR2 FYNNEI. The ends lost 0 bases at V and 3 bases at J; junction bases unmatched: 7. The CDR3 spans 16 residues. In nucleotides, the CDR3 is TGTGCCAGCAGTGAAGCTTATAACACAGGGGAAGAGACCCAGTACTTC. It yields the protein CASSEAYNTGEETQYF.

This chain connects TRBV7-9 to TRBJ1-2; D call uncertain. Germline values: CDR1 SEHNR, CDR2 FQNEAQ (reference sequence). V dropped 2 bases and J dropped 8 bases, with 12 bases sitting between them. The CDR3 sequence is 13 residues long. CDR3 bases: TGTGCCAGCAGCTTAACTGGCTGGGAGGGCTACACCTTC. Translation: CASSLTGWEGYTF.

This chain uses TRBV9 with TRBJ2-7, with 9 nucleotides matching TRBD2. The germline V gene has CDR1 SGDLS and CDR2 YYNGEE. The junction had 6 bases not matched to a gene; V was cut back by 0 bases and J by 2 bases. This CDR3 region has 16 residues. The CDR3 loop is CASSVAGTSSAYEQYF. The CDR3 DNA sequence: TGTGCCAGCAGCGTAGCAGGGACTAGCTCAGCCTACGAGCAGTACTTC.

The chain joins TRBV4-2 to TRBJ1-4; D not resolved. The CDR3 is 15 residues long. The germline V gene has CDR1 LGHNA and CDR2 YNFKEQ. Between the trimmed V and J ends, which lost 0 bases and 0 bases, there was a span of 5 bases. The CDR3 nucleotides read TGTGCCAGCAGCCAAGAAGAGGCAACTAATGAAAAACTGTTTTTT. It translates to CASSQEEATNEKLFF.

The gene calls are TRBV2 and TRBJ1-1; 7 positions agree with TRBD1. The CDR3 is made up of 14 amino acids. Germline CDR1 and CDR2: SNHLY and FYNNEI. Trimming removed 5 bases from V and 2 bases from J; junction bases left unmatched: 5. CDR3: CASSLGTANTEAFF. Here the CDR3 DNA reads TGTGCCAGCAGTCTGGGGACAGCCAACACTGAAGCTTTCTTT.

The V gene is TRBV5-4, the J gene TRBJ1-3; D ambiguous. V was pared by 3 bases and J by 4 bases, with 11 bases between. This CDR3 is built from 14 residues. Germline CDR1 SGHNT, CDR2 YYREEE (reference sequence). CDR3: CASSSTNPGNTIYF. DNA for the CDR3: TGTGCCAGCAGCTCGACAAATCCCGGAAACACCATATATTTT.

The chain has TRBV4-1 and TRBJ2-1; 7 bases align to TRBD1. CDR1 MGHRA and CDR2 YSYEKL come from the germline V gene. Trimming removed 1 base from V and 9 bases from J; junction bases left unmatched: 18. The CDR3 has 18 amino acids. This chain's CDR3 is CASSQVGRRQGSGFEQFF. The CDR3 DNA sequence: TGCGCCAGCAGCCAAGTGGGTCGGAGACAGGGAAGTGGTTTTGAGCAGTTCTTC.

The chain uses TRBV29-1 and TRBJ2-2; 7 bases line up with TRBD2. CDR3 length: 17 amino acids. Trimming removed 4 bases from V and 1 base from J; junction bases left unmatched: 12. The germline V gene encodes CDR1 SQVTM and CDR2 ANQGSEA. CDR3 sequence: CSVVTGTGGMNTGELFF. The CDR3 nucleotides are TGCAGCGTTGTTACAGGCACGGGAGGAATGAACACCGGGGAGCTGTTTTTT.

The chain couples TRBV28 to TRBJ2-7, with D unclear. There are 12 residues in the CDR3. Germline V gene sequence: CDR1 MDHEN, CDR2 SYDVKM. With 6 bases removed from V and 1 base from J, the gap between germline ends came to 7 bases. Written as DNA, the CDR3 is TGTGCCAGCAGGACTGATTCCTACGAGCAGTACTTC. Amino acid sequence: CASRTDSYEQYF.

This chain joins TRBV10-3 and TRBJ2-7; 7 nucleotides align to TRBD2. This CDR3 has 15 residues. V trimming: 3 bases; J trimming: 2 bases; junction bases outside the gene matches: 7. Germline V CDR1 and CDR2: ENHRY, SYGVKD. CDR3 protein: CAISDLAERTYEQYF. CDR3 coding DNA: TGTGCCATCAGTGATCTAGCGGAACGTACCTACGAGCAGTACTTC.

This clone was seen only once. The chain carries TRBV7-3 and TRBJ2-1; 9 nucleotides match TRBD1. The V segment lost 5 bases and the J segment 8 bases; nucleotides outside the gene matches: 4. The CDR3 length is 13 residues. Germline CDR1 and CDR2: SGHTA and FQGTGA. CDR3 loop: CASSDTGGYEQFF. The CDR3 bases are TGTGCCAGCAGCGACACAGGGGGCTATGAGCAGTTCTTC.

V and J are TRBV9 and TRBJ2-3; D gene unclear. The length of the CDR3 is 16 residues. V lost 0 bases and J lost 2, with 13 bases in between. Looked up from germline, CDR1 is SGDLS and CDR2 is YYNGEE. The chain's CDR3 is CASSVDPFSLTDTQYF. The CDR3 nucleotides read TGTGCCAGCAGCGTAGATCCGTTTTCTCTCACAGATACGCAGTATTTT.

The chain has TRBV18 and TRBJ1-4; D uncertain. Deletions cut 0 bases from V and 6 bases from J, with 5 bases between. The CDR3 extends over 13 amino acids. Germline V gene sequence: CDR1 KGHSH, CDR2 LQKENI. The CDR3 bases are TGTGCCAGCTCACCACCCGGGGATGAAAAACTGTTTTTT. It codes for CASSPPGDEKLFF.

The rearrangement joins TRBV19 to TRBJ1-1; D is perhaps TRBD1 (6 bases). Germline CDR1 and CDR2: LNHDA and SQIVND (reference sequence). The CDR3 contains 15 residues. V was shortened by 5 bases and J by 4 bases, with 17 bases between the two germline ends. Written as DNA, the CDR3 is TGTGCCAGTAGTGTCACAGCAGGGGTAGGCACTGAAGCTTTCTTT. This gives the protein CASSVTAGVGTEAFF.

The chain carries TRBV6-1 and TRBJ2-7, with TRBD2 matching 12 bases. Per germline, CDR1 MNHNS and CDR2 SASEGT. CDR3 length: 15 amino acids. Losses at the gene ends were 4 bases for V and 7 bases for J; bases not matched to a gene: 8. The CDR3 region is CASSALAGGPGEQYF. CDR3 coding DNA: TGTGCCAGCAGTGCTCTAGCGGGAGGGCCTGGGGAGCAGTACTTC.

The rearrangement links TRBV7-9 to TRBJ2-2, with D possibly TRBD2 on 6 matching bases. Germline loops: CDR1 SEHNR, CDR2 FQNEAQ (reference sequence). CDR3 length: 15 amino acids. V was pared by 5 bases and J by 4 bases, with 14 bases between. CDR3 protein: CASSGPGLGTGELFF. The CDR3 DNA reads as TGTGCCAGCAGCGGGCCGGGACTCGGCACCGGGGAGCTGTTTTTT. Using reference TRBV7-9 and TRBJ2-2 for the parts outside the CDR3, the full variable domain is DTGVSQNPRHKITKRGQNVTFRCDPISEHNRLYWYRQTLGQGPEFLTYFQNEAQLEKSRLLSDRFSAERPKGSFSTLEIQRTEQGDSAMYLCASSGPGLGTGELFFGEGSRLTVL.

J is TRBJ1-1 and V is TRBV5-1, with D perhaps matching TRBD1 (5 bases). The CDR3 loop spans 14 amino acids. Trimming stripped 2 bases from V and 2 bases from J, with 10 bases between. Germline V gene sequence: CDR1 SGHRS, CDR2 YFSETQ. The CDR3 spells CASSFIGENTEAFF. CDR3 bases: TGCGCCAGCAGCTTTATAGGGGAAAACACTGAAGCTTTCTTT.

The chain recombines TRBV6-1 with TRBJ2-7; D may be TRBD2 (6 bases). CDR3 length equals 14 residues. V shed 3 bases and J shed 6 bases, with 15 bases lying between them. Germline CDR1 MNHNS, CDR2 SASEGT. CDR3: CASSDPGLGGEQYF. CDR3 nucleotides: TGTGCCAGCAGTGATCCGGGACTGGGTGGCGAGCAGTACTTC.